This T cell receptor (beta chain) was observed in a study of blood T cell repertoires in COVID-19. On the study more broadly: COVID-19 samples collected from the United States, Italy and Spain covered acute and convalescent phases. The cDNA or gDNA used as material had been derived from T cells, B-cell-depleted T cells, or PBMCs.

Enrolled during active infection, Seattle patients were then followed longitudinally. Generated by immunoSEQ multiplex PCR, the TCRdb table keeps only in-frame clones and is missing some. The sample has roughly 190,000 clones; roughly four fifths are singletons. V was cut by 1 base and J by 3 bases, with 12 bases left in between. The V gene's germline CDR1 is SGHAT and CDR2 FQNNGV. This CDR3 is built from 16 residues. The receptor comes from a middle-aged woman with COVID-19, enrolled during active disease. The sequenced material came from peripheral blood. V gene TRBV11-2 combines with J gene TRBJ2-2; no definite D call. CDR3 protein: CASSLGLVSDTGELFF. The CDR3 nucleotides are TGTGCCAGCAGCTTAGGGCTAGTTTCAGACACCGGGGAGCTGTTTTTT.